This T cell receptor beta chain originates from a study of cytomegalovirus exposure and HLA in healthy donors. From germline, CDR1 is SGHRS and CDR2 YFSETQ. Trimming at V came to 2 bases and at J to 4 bases, leaving 4 bases not matched to a gene. CDR3 length: 16 amino acids. By proportion, this clone is medium-sized. 60 Vbeta and 13 Jbeta primers were used in PCR. TCRdb keeps only in-frame clones here, not all; method: immunoSEQ multiplex PCR. The sample lists about 160,000 clones, 80% to 90% occurring once. This sequence originates from a man aged 45-65 years in good health and CMV-seropositive. The sequencing sample was made of PBMCs. This chain connects TRBV5-1 to TRBJ2-2; 11 positions match TRBD1. CDR3 DNA sequence: TGCGCCAGCAGCTTTGGACAGGGGGCTATCACCGGGGAGCTGTTTTTT. It is translated as CASSFGQGAITGELFF.